This T cell receptor (beta chain) was found in a study of T cell repertoires in cytomegalovirus infection. Overall study context: Shared public TCR beta signatures pointed to both CMV infection and a matching HLA type. Study-wide findings and caveats: CMV-specific TCR beta clonotypes restricted by HLA-C dominated the ex vivo response.

As regards this clonotype: Antigen unknown.

TCRdb reprocessed the reads with MiXCR, giving one entry per CDR3 protein. This table holds hundreds of thousands of distinct CDR3 sequences, roughly 16% found once. The CDR3 has 16 residues. J lost 2 bases, V lost 2 bases, and 5 bases had no gene match. In germline, CDR1 is SGHTA, CDR2 FQGNSA. This clonotype was sampled from a human donor in good health (CMV status not recorded). Some clones in this sample may be carry-over from other donors' samples. Sequences were obtained from PBMCs. The gene calls are TRBV7-2 and TRBJ2-5; 10 bases align to TRBD2. The CDR3 coding sequence is TGTGCCAGCAGCTTAATGCTAGCGGGGGCACAAGAGACCCAGTACTTC. Its translation is CASSLMLAGAQETQYF.